One and the same sample provided the 25 T cell receptor beta chains below, sequenced in a study of spatial heterogeneity in lung cancer. TCRdb called the 5' RACE reads again in MiXCR, with one record for every CDR3 protein. Counted here are about 120,000 distinct CDR3 sequences, over 9% occurring once; the ten biggest clones make up 15% to 20%. Time point specified: blood at routine non-recurrence follow-up after resection. Without sorting, whole RNA was sequenced from tumor, nontumor lung or frozen PBMC. The sample consisted of PBMCs, taken at follow-up. These TCRs come from a male donor with early-stage non-small cell lung cancer.

This clonotype has a count of ten or more. The V call is TRBV12-3 or TRBV12-4, the J call TRBJ1-5, with D tentatively TRBD1 (5 bases). There are 15 residues in the CDR3. Trimming removed 4 bases at V and 4 bases at J, with 14 bases between. CDR3 DNA sequence: TGTGCCAGCAGTTCGGGGACCGGGGGAAATCAGCCCCAGCATTTT. Translating it yields CASSSGTGGNQPQHF.

This clonotype showed up just a few times. The chain is built from TRBV7-6 and TRBJ1-4; D may be TRBD1 (5 bases). Germline values: CDR1 SGHVS, CDR2 FNYEAQ. The CDR3 totals 16 residues. V lost 0 bases and J 4 bases, leaving 12 bases between the germline ends. The CDR3, as DNA: TGTGCCAGCAGCTTAGCTTTCCAGGGTGGTAATGAAAAACTGTTTTTT. Translating it yields CASSLAFQGGNEKLFF.

The sample holds a few counts of this clonotype. This chain links TRBV10-3 with TRBJ2-7; 7 nucleotides align to TRBD1. The trim removed 8 bases at V and 1 base at J, leaving 5 bases unmatched. The germline V gene has CDR1 ENHRY and CDR2 SYGVKD. There are 13 residues in the CDR3. The CDR3 sequence is CAIHRDSSYEQYF. The CDR3 coding sequence is TGTGCCATCCACCGGGACAGTTCCTACGAGCAGTACTTC.

As regards this clonotype: Since a much larger clone is just one base distant, this may be a read error. J is TRBJ2-7 and V is TRBV21-1. TRBV21-1 constitutes a pseudogene. The CDR3 sequence is 12 residues long. The CDR3 region is CASSKDAYEQYF. Here the CDR3 DNA reads TGTGCCAGCAGCAAAGACGCCTACGAGCAGTACTTC.

The table lists this clonotype with many counts. The chain combines TRBV7-2 with TRBJ2-5; D perhaps matches TRBD2 (6 bases). Trimming shortened V by 4 bases and J by 3 bases, and 12 bases separated the two germline ends. The CDR3 runs 14 residues. Looked up from germline, CDR1 is SGHTA and CDR2 is FQGNSA. CDR3 residues: CASSWRGREETQYF. The CDR3 nucleotides read TGTGCCAGCAGCTGGCGGGGAAGGGAAGAGACCCAGTACTTC.

This sequence joins TRBV10-3 and TRBJ1-5; 11 bases agree with TRBD1. V was clipped by 6 bases and J by 7 bases; unmatched bases: 5. This CDR3 spans 14 amino acids. The germline V gene has CDR1 ENHRY and CDR2 SYGVKD. In DNA, the CDR3 is TGTGCCATCAGGGGGACAGGGGGAGGGCAGCCCCAGCATTTT. Translating it yields CAIRGTGGGQPQHF.

This clonotype was detected only a few times. The rearrangement joins TRBV20-1 to TRBJ2-1; 10 bases agree with TRBD2. V lost 0 bases and J lost 7; bases outside the gene matches: 6. The CDR3 runs to 15 residues. CDR1 is DFQATT and CDR2 is SNEGSKA in the germline V gene (reference sequence). CDR3 amino acids: CSARDPGLASNEQFF. CDR3 nucleotides: TGCAGTGCTAGAGACCCGGGACTAGCGAGTAATGAGCAGTTCTTC.

This clonotype was observed a handful of times. This chain links TRBV5-1 with TRBJ2-7; no definite D call. The CDR3 is 15 residues long. Germline assignment: CDR1 SGHRS and CDR2 YFSETQ. V was pared by 0 bases and J by 7 bases, with 17 bases between. CDR3 loop: CASSLGRTDPSEQYF. CDR3 DNA sequence: TGCGCCAGCAGCTTGGGCAGAACAGATCCCTCGGAGCAGTACTTC.

This clonotype appeared many times. The rearrangement links TRBV10-2 to TRBJ2-1, with 7 bases identical to TRBD1. CDR3 size: 14 residues. V lost 3 bases to trimming and J lost 2 bases; unmatched junction nucleotides: 1. CDR1 and CDR2 from the germline V gene are WSHSY and SAAADI. The DNA for the CDR3 is TGCGCCAGCAGTGATCAGGGGGCCTACAATGAGCAGTTCTTC. Protein product: CASSDQGAYNEQFF.

The V and J genes are TRBV28 and TRBJ1-2; 11 nucleotides match TRBD1. Unmatched junction bases numbered 10, after V lost 6 bases and J lost 7 bases. This CDR3 comprises 15 residues. CDR1 MDHEN and CDR2 SYDVKM come from the germline V gene. CDR3: CASRLGQGGNIGYTF. CDR3 in DNA: TGTGCCAGCAGACTGGGACAGGGGGGAAATATTGGCTACACCTTC.

This clonotype came up many times. CDR3 sequence: CASRNPPSGGNYNEQFF. The CDR3 coding sequence is TGTGCCAGTAGGAATCCCCCTAGCGGGGGGAACTACAATGAGCAGTTCTTC. The chain joins TRBV19 to TRBJ2-1; 11 positions match TRBD2. Germline V gene lookup returns CDR1 LNHDA and CDR2 SQIVND (reference sequence). Unmatched junction bases numbered 10, after V lost 6 bases and J lost 3 bases. The CDR3 runs 17 residues.

This clonotype was recorded many times. The chain recombines TRBV4-2 with TRBJ1-1; D call uncertain. Trimming left V 3 bases short and J 8 bases short, with 10 bases between. Germline V CDR1 and CDR2: LGHNA, YNFKEQ. This CDR3 spans 12 amino acids. The CDR3 loop is CASSHERREAFF. CDR3 coding DNA: TGTGCCAGCAGCCACGAGAGGAGGGAAGCTTTCTTT.

The chain uses TRBV24-1 and TRBJ2-1; tentative D call: TRBD1 (6 bases). V lost 1 base, J lost 6 bases, and 15 bases lay in between. Germline CDR1 KGHDR, CDR2 SFDVKD. The CDR3 is 16 residues long. This chain's CDR3 is CATSDFAGRGSNEQFF. In DNA, the CDR3 is TGTGCCACCAGTGATTTCGCGGGCAGGGGAAGCAATGAGCAGTTCTTC.

This clonotype was detected a few times. V is TRBV7-4 and J is TRBJ2-7, with D possibly TRBD1 on 5 matching bases. This CDR3 has 14 amino acids. Germline V gives CDR1 SGHVT, CDR2 SQSDAQ. V dropped 3 bases and J dropped 3 bases, with 12 bases sitting between them. The CDR3 loop reads CASSFCQGSYEQYF. For the CDR3, the DNA is TGTGCCAGCAGCTTTTGTCAGGGCAGCTACGAGCAGTACTTC.

The table lists this clonotype with many counts. The chain links TRBV6-6 to TRBJ2-1; 12 bases are a match to TRBD2. With 6 bases clipped from V and 6 bases from J, the junction kept 6 bases outside the gene matches. Germline CDR1 reads MNHNY; CDR2 reads SVGAGI (reference sequence). This CDR3 comprises 15 residues. The CDR3 bases are TGTGCCAGCAGACGTCTAGCGGGGGGGCCCAATGAGCAGTTCTTC. Protein: CASRRLAGGPNEQFF.

This clonotype was observed a few times. V and J are TRBV18 and TRBJ1-3; no clear D gene. With 1 base removed from V and 1 base from J, the gap between germline ends came to 8 bases. Germline CDR1 and CDR2: KGHSH and LQKENI. There are 15 residues in the CDR3. The CDR3 sequence: CASSPQELSGNTIYF. Written as DNA, the CDR3 is TGTGCCAGCTCACCACAAGAGCTATCTGGAAACACCATATATTTT.

The chain uses TRBV5-6 and TRBJ2-1; D uncertain. The CDR3 covers 12 residues. Looked up from germline, CDR1 is SGHDT and CDR2 is YYEEEE. Trimming pared 6 bases from V and 5 bases from J, leaving 9 bases between. CDR3: CASKGLNNEQFF. CDR3 sequence (DNA): TGTGCCAGCAAGGGCCTAAACAATGAGCAGTTCTTC.

This clonotype was observed a few times. This chain's CDR3 is CAWSVLGTRSPLHF. CDR3 sequence (DNA): TGTGCCTGGAGTGTACTAGGGACGCGTTCACCCCTCCACTTT. V gene TRBV30 combines with J gene TRBJ1-6; possible D gene TRBD1, 5 bases. Germline CDR1 and CDR2: GTSNPN and SVGIG (reference sequence). The V and J ends lost 0 bases and 9 bases respectively, with 12 bases between them. The CDR3 runs to 14 residues.

The V and J genes are TRBV25-1 and TRBJ1-5; 9 positions match TRBD1. The CDR3 is 14 residues long. The V segment lost 8 bases and the J segment 2 bases; nucleotides outside the gene matches: 4. Germline CDR1 reads MGHDK; CDR2 reads SYGVNS. CDR3 sequence reads: CASGTGLGNQPQHF. In DNA, the CDR3 is TGTGCCAGCGGGACAGGGCTGGGCAATCAGCCCCAGCATTTT.

Many counts were recorded for this clonotype. This chain joins TRBV10-3 and TRBJ2-7, with D possibly TRBD1 on 6 matching bases. The CDR3 runs 13 residues. Trimming pared 10 bases from V and 0 bases from J, leaving 13 bases between. Per germline, CDR1 ENHRY and CDR2 SYGVKD. In DNA form, the CDR3 reads TGTGCCACCCAGGGGAAACCCTCCTACGAGCAGTACTTC. Residues: CATQGKPSYEQYF.

There are many counts of this clonotype. This sequence joins TRBV5-1 and TRBJ1-2; tentative D call: TRBD1 (6 bases). Germline loops: CDR1 SGHRS, CDR2 YFSETQ. The ends were cut back, 2 bases at V and 7 bases at J, with 15 bases in the middle. The CDR3 runs 14 residues. CDR3 protein: CASSLVEGERGYTF. CDR3 in DNA: TGCGCCAGCAGCTTAGTCGAGGGGGAGCGTGGCTACACCTTC.

This clonotype has ten or more counts. Written as DNA, the CDR3 is TGCGCCAGCATGATAGCGGGGGCTTCGCAAGAGACCCAGTACTTC. Translating gives CASMIAGASQETQYF. The chain recombines TRBV5-1 with TRBJ2-5; 9 bases match TRBD2. The CDR3 is 15 amino acids. V gave up 6 bases and J gave up 2 bases; unmatched junction bases: 8. Germline CDR1 SGHRS, CDR2 YFSETQ.

This clonotype came up a few times. V is TRBV11-2 and J is TRBJ2-3; 9 bases are a match to TRBD1. The CDR3 covers 14 residues. The V gene end was trimmed by 3 bases and the J gene end by 5 bases; junction bases not matched to a gene: 3. CDR1 and CDR2 from the germline V gene are SGHAT and FQNNGV. CDR3 residues: CASSFTGGKDTQYF. CDR3 coding DNA: TGTGCCAGCAGCTTTACAGGGGGCAAAGATACGCAGTATTTT.

This rearrangement joins TRBV2 to TRBJ1-4; 8 nucleotides agree with TRBD1. There are 15 residues in the CDR3. Germline loops: CDR1 SNHLY, CDR2 FYNNEI. Trimming took 6 bases from V and 5 from J; bases not matched to a gene: 8. CDR3 coding DNA: TGTGCCAGCAGCGAGACCGGGACAGGAAATGAAAAACTGTTTTTT. Translating gives CASSETGTGNEKLFF.

This clonotype has only a few counts. The chain joins TRBV28 to TRBJ2-7; no clear D. V was clipped by 5 bases and J by 3 bases, with 5 bases between them. CDR3 length equals 11 residues. Germline lookup yields CDR1 MDHEN and CDR2 SYDVKM. CDR3 protein: CASSPFYEQYF. For the CDR3, the DNA is TGTGCCAGCAGTCCATTCTACGAGCAGTACTTC.